The clone carrying this TCR beta chain was detected a few times. Antigen unknown. The data originate from a study of beta chain features in type 1 diabetes. The V and J ends lost 5 bases and 9 bases, in that order; junction bases with no gene match: 11. The CDR3 is made up of 15 amino acids. Germline loops: CDR1 SGHTA, CDR2 FQGNSA. The study, taken as a whole, reports: Insertions were fewer and deletions more numerous at VDJ junctions in type 1 diabetes patients. Shorter TCRB CDR3s, moderately but significantly so, marked every one of the four CD4+ subsets in Type 1 diabetes patients. A closer apparent resemblance between naive, central memory and Treg TCRB repertoires was seen in patients than in healthy donors.

Reverse transcribing all isolated RNA meant expressed TCRB transcripts were sequenced. TCRdb's copy holds only in-frame clones and misses some; the assay was immunoSEQ multiplex PCR. The table lists more than 300,000 clones, roughly 8% of them singletons. This chain joins TRBV7-2 and TRBJ2-3, with TRBD2 matching over 10 bases. The TCR was taken from a woman younger than 35 in good health. The source material was central memory CD4+ T cells from blood. CDR3 coding DNA: TGTGCCAGCAGCGCCACCGGGACTAGCGCCAGCACGCAGTATTTT. This encodes CASSATGTSASTQYF.